This T cell receptor (beta chain) stems from a study of shared clonotypes between healthy human individuals. Selected positively for CCR7 and CD45RO-negative, naive CD8 cells excluded terminally differentiated effector memory CD45RA+ cells. The study, taken as a whole, reports: Sampling used blood alone; tissue repertoires probably differ.

Comments on this clone: Its antigen is unknown.

Clones were sequenced by immunoSEQ multiplex PCR, and TCRdb holds only the in-frame ones, with some missing. Among 760,000 or so clones listed, about 97% were seen once. The CDR3 sequence is 17 residues long. Trimming pared 1 base from V and 2 bases from J, leaving 18 bases between. Germline CDR1 and CDR2: MGHRA and YSYEKL. Sample: naive CD8+ T cells sorted from blood. The clonotype was recovered from a young man in good health. The chain joins TRBV4-1 to TRBJ2-7; the D gene is possibly TRBD1 (6 bases). The CDR3 DNA follows: TGCGCCAGCAGCCAAGTAAGGGCCCTAACAGGGACCTACGAGCAGTACTTC. Residues: CASSQVRALTGTYEQYF.